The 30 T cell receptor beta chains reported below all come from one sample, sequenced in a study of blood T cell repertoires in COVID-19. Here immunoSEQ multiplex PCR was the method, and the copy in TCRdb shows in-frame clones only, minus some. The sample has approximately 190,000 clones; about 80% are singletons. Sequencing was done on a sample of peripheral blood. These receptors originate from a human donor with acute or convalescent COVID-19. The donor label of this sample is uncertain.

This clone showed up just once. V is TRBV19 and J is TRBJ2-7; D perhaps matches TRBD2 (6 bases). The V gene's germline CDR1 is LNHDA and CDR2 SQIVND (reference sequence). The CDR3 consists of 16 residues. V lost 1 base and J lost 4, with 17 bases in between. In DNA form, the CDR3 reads TGTGCCAGTAGTATAGGGGGGGTCGGCGGGACTTACGAGCAGTACTTC. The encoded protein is CASSIGGVGGTYEQYF. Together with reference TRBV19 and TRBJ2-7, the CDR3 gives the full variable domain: DGGITQSPKYLFRKEGQNVTLSCEQNLNHDAMYWYRQDPGQGLRLIYYSQIVNDFQKGDIAEGYSVSREKKESFPLTVTSAQKNPTAFYLCASSIGGVGGTYEQYFGPGTRLTVT.

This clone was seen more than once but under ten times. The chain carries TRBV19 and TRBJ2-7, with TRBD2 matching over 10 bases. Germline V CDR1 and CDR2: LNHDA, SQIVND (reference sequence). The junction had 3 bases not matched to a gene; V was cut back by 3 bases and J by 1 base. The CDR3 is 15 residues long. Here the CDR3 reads CASSILAGASYEQYF. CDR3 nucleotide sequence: TGTGCCAGTAGTATCCTAGCGGGAGCTTCCTACGAGCAGTACTTC.

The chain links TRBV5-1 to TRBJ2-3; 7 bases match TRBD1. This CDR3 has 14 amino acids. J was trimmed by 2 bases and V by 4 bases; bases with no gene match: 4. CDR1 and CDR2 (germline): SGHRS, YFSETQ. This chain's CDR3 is CASSPGTVTDTQYF. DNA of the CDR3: TGCGCCAGCAGCCCCGGGACAGTCACAGATACGCAGTATTTT.

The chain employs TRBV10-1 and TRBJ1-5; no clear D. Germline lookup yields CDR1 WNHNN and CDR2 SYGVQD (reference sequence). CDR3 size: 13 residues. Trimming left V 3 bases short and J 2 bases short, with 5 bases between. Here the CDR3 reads CASSDYGNQPQHF. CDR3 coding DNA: TGCGCCAGCAGTGACTATGGCAATCAGCCCCAGCATTTT.

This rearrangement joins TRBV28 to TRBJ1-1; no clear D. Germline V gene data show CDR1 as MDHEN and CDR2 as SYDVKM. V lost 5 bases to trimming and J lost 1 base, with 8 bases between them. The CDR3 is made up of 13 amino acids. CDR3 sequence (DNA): TGTGCCAGCAGTCTGCTAAAGAACACTGAAGCTTTCTTT. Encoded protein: CASSLLKNTEAFF.

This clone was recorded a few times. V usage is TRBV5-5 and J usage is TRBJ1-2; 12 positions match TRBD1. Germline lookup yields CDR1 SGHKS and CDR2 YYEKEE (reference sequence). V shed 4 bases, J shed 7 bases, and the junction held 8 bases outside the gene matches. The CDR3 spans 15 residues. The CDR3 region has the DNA TGTGCCAGCAGCCGGGGACCGGGACAGGGGGCTGGCTACACCTTC. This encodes CASSRGPGQGAGYTF.

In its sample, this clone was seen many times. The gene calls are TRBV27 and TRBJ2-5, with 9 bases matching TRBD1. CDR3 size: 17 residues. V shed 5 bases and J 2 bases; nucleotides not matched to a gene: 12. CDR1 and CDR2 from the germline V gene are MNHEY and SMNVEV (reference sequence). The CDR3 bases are TGTGCCAGCAGTCACCTGGGACAGGGCACCCGTCAAGAGACCCAGTACTTC. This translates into CASSHLGQGTRQETQYF.

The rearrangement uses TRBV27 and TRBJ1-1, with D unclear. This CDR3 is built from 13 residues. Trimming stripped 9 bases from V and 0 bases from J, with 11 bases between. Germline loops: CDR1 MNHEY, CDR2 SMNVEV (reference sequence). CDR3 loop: CASRLRMNTEAFF. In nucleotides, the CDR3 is TGTGCCAGTCGCTTGAGAATGAACACTGAAGCTTTCTTT.

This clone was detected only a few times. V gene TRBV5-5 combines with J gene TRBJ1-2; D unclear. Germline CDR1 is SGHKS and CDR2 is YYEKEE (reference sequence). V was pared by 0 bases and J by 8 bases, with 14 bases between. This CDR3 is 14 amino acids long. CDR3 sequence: CASSLEEGRPGYTF. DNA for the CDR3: TGTGCCAGCAGCTTGGAGGAGGGTCGGCCCGGCTACACCTTC. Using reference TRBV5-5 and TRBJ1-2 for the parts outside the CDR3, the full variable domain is DAGVTQSPTHLIKTRGQQVTLRCSPISGHKSVSWYQQVLGQGPQFIFQYYEKEERGRGNFPDRFSARQFPNYSSELNVNALLLGDSALYLCASSLEEGRPGYTFGSGTRLTVV.

The CDR3 spells CASSPSGDSGNTIYF. The CDR3, as DNA: TGTGCCAGCAGCCCGTCGGGGGACTCTGGAAACACCATATATTTT. The V and J genes are TRBV9 and TRBJ1-3; D might be TRBD1 (5 bases). Germline V gene lookup returns CDR1 SGDLS and CDR2 YYNGEE. CDR3 length equals 15 residues. V was pared by 4 bases and J by 0 bases, with 11 bases between.

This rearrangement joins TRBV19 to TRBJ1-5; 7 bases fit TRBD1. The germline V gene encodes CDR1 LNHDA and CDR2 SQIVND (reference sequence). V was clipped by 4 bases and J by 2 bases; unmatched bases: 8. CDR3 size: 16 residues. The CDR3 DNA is TGTGCCAGTAGTACGAGTCACAGGGGAGGCAATCAGCCCCAGCATTTT. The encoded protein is CASSTSHRGGNQPQHF. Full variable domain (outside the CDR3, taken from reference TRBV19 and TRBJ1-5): DGGITQSPKYLFRKEGQNVTLSCEQNLNHDAMYWYRQDPGQGLRLIYYSQIVNDFQKGDIAEGYSVSREKKESFPLTVTSAQKNPTAFYLCASSTSHRGGNQPQHFGDGTRLSIL.

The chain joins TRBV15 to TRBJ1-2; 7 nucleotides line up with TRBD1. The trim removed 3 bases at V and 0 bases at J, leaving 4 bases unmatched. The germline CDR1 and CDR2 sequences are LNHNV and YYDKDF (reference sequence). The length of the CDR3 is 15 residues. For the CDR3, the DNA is TGTGCCACCAGCAGGCCGGGACAGACTAACTATGGCTACACCTTC. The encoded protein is CATSRPGQTNYGYTF.

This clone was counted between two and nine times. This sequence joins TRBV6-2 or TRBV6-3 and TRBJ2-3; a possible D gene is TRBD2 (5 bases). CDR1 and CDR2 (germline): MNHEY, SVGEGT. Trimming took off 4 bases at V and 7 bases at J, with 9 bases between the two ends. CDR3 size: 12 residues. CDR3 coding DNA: TGTGCCAGCAGTTCTAGCACCTATACGCAGTATTTT. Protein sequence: CASSSSTYTQYF.

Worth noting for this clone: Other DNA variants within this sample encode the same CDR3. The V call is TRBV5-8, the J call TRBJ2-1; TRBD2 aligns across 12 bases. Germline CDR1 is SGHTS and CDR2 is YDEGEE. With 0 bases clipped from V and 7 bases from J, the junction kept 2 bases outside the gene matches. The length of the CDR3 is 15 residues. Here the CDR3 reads CASSLGLAGGNEQFF. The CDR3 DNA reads TGTGCCAGCAGCTTGGGGCTAGCGGGAGGGAATGAGCAGTTCTTC.

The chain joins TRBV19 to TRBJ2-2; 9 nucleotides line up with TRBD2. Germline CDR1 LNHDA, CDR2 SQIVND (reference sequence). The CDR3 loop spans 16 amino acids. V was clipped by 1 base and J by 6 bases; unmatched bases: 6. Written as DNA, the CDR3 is TGTGCCAGTAGTATAGGGGCTAGCGGGATGGCCGGGGAGCTGTTTTTT. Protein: CASSIGASGMAGELFF.

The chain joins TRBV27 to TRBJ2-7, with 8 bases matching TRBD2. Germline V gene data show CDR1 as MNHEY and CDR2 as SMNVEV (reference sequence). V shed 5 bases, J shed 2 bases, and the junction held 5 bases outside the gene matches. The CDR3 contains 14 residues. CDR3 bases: TGTGCCAGCAGTACCCAGCGGGGGACCTACGAGCAGTACTTC. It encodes CASSTQRGTYEQYF.

CDR3 amino acids: CASSFQVNYEQYF. DNA for the CDR3: TGTGCCAGCAGCTTCCAGGTGAACTACGAGCAGTACTTC. The rearrangement links TRBV7-2 to TRBJ2-7; D is uncertain. V was trimmed by 3 bases and J by 3 bases, leaving 9 bases between them. The germline gives CDR1 SGHTA, CDR2 FQGNSA. The CDR3 loop spans 13 amino acids.

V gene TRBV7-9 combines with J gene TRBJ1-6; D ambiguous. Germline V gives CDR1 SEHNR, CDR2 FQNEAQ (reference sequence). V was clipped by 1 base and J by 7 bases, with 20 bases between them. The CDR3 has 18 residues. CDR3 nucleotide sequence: TGTGCCAGCAGCTTAGAAGACACCCCCTATTATGACAATTCACCCCTCCACTTT. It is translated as CASSLEDTPYYDNSPLHF.

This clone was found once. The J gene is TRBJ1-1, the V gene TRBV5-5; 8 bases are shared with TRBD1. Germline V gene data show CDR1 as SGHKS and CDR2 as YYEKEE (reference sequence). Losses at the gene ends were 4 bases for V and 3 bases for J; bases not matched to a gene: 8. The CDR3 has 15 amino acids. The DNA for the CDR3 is TGTGCCAGCAGCAGACCGGGACAGGAGTACACTGAAGCTTTCTTT. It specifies CASSRPGQEYTEAFF. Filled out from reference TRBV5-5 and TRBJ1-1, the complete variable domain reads DAGVTQSPTHLIKTRGQQVTLRCSPISGHKSVSWYQQVLGQGPQFIFQYYEKEERGRGNFPDRFSARQFPNYSSELNVNALLLGDSALYLCASSRPGQEYTEAFFGQGTRLTVV.

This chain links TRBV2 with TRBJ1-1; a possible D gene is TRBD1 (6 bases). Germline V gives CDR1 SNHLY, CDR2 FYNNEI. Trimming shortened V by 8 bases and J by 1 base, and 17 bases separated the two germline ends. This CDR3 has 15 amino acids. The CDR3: CASQATGTSNTEAFF. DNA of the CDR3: TGTGCCAGCCAAGCCACCGGGACATCGAACACTGAAGCTTTCTTT.

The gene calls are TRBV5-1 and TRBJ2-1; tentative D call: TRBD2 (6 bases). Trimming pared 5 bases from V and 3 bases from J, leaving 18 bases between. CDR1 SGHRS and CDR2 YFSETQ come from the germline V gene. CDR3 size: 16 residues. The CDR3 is CASSSGPLGGYNEQFF. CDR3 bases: TGCGCCAGCAGTTCGGGTCCCTTGGGAGGCTACAATGAGCAGTTCTTC.

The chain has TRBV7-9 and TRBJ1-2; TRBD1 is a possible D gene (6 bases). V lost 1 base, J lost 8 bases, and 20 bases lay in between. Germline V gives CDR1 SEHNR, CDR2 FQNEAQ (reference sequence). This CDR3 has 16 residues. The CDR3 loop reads CASSLDKDRASGGYTF. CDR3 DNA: TGTGCCAGCAGCTTAGATAAGGACAGAGCCTCGGGGGGCTACACCTTC.

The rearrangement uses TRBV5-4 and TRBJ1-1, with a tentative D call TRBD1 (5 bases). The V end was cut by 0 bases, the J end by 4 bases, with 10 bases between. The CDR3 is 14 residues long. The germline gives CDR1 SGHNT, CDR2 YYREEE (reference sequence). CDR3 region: CASSLAQGGTEAFF. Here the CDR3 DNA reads TGTGCCAGCAGCTTGGCCCAGGGAGGCACTGAAGCTTTCTTT.

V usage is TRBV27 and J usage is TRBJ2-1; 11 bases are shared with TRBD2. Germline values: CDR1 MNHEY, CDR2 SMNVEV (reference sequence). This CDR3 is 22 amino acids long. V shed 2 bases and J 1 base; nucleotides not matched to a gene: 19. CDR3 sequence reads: CASSLRGINSGRAVESYNEQFF. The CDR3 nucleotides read TGTGCCAGCAGTTTACGGGGGATCAATAGCGGGAGGGCCGTAGAGTCCTACAATGAGCAGTTCTTC.

The DNA for the CDR3 is TGTGCCAGCAGTTTGAGGGCAGGGGTAGATACGCAGTATTTT. It is translated as CASSLRAGVDTQYF. The chain combines TRBV6-5 with TRBJ2-3; TRBD1 might be the D (6 bases). Germline V gene lookup returns CDR1 MNHEY and CDR2 SVGAGI. The V gene lost 4 bases and the J gene lost 5 bases, with 13 bases spanning the gap. The CDR3 extends over 14 amino acids.

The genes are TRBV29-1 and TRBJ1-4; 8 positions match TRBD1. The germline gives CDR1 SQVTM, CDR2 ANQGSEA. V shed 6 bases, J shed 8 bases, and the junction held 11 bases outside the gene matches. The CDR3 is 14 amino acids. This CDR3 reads CSVAQQGVGEKLFF. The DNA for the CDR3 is TGCAGCGTCGCACAACAGGGGGTGGGGGAAAAACTGTTTTTT.

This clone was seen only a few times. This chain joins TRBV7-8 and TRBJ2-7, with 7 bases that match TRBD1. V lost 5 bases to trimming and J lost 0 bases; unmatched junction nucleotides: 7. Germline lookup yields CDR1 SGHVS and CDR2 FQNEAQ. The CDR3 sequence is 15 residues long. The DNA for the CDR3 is TGTGCCAGCAGCGCCTCAGGGGGTTCCTCCTACGAGCAGTACTTC. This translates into CASSASGGSSYEQYF.

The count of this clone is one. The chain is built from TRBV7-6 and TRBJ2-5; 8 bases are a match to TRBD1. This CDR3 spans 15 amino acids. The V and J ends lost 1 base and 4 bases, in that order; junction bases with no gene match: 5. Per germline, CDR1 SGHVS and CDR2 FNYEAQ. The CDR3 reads CASSLVTGARETQYF. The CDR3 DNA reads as TGTGCCAGCAGCTTAGTGACAGGGGCGCGAGAGACCCAGTACTTC.

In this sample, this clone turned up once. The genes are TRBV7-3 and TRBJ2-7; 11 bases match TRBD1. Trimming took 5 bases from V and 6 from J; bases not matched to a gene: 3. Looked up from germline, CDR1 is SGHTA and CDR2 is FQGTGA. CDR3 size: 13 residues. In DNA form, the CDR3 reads TGTGCCAGCAGCAGGACAGGGGGCAGCGAGCAGTACTTC. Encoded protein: CASSRTGGSEQYF.

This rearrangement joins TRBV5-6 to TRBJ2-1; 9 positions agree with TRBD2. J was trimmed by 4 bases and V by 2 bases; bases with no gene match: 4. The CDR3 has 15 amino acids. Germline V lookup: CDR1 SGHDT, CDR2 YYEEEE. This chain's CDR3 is CASSFGGRGYNEQFF. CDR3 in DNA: TGTGCCAGCAGCTTCGGCGGGAGGGGGTACAATGAGCAGTTCTTC.